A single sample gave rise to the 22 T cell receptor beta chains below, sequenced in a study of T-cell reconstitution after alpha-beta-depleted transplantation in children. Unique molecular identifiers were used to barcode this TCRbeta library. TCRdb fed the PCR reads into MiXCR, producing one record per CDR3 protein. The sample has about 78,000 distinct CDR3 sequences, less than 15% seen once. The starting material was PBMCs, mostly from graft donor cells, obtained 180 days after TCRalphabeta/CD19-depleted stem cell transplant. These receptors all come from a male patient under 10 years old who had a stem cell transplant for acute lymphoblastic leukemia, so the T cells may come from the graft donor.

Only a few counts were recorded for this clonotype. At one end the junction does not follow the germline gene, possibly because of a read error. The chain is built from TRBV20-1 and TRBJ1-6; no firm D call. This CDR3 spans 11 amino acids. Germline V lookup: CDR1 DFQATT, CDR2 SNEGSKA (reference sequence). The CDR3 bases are TGCAGTGCTAGACCGGCAGCTCTGTTATACTTT. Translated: CSARPAALLYF.

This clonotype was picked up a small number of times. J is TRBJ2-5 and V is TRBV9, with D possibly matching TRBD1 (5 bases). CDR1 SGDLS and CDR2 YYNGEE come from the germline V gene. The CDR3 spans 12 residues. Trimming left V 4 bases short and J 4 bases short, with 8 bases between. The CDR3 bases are TGTGCCAGCAGCCCGCAGGGAGAGACCCAGTACTTC. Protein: CASSPQGETQYF.

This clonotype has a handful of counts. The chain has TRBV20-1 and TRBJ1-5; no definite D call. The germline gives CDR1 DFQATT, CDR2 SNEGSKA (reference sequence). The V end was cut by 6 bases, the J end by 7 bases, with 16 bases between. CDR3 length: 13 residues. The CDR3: CSARAGLGQPQHF. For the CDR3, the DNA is TGCAGTGCAAGGGCGGGTTTGGGGCAGCCCCAGCATTTT.

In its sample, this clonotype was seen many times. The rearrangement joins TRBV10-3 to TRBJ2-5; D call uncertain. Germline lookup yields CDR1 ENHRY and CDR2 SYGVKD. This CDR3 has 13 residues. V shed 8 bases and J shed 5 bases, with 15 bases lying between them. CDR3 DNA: TGTGCCATCGCACCCGTGGGCGGTGAGACCCAGTACTTC. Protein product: CAIAPVGGETQYF.

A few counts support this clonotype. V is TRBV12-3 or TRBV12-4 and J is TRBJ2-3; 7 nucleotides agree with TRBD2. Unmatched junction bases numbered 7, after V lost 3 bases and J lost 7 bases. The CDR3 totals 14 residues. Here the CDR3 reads CASSFREGGNTQYF. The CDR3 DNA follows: TGTGCCAGCAGTTTCAGGGAGGGAGGGAATACGCAGTATTTT.

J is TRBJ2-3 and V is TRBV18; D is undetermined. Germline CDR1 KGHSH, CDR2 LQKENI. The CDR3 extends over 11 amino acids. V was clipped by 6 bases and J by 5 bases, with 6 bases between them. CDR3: CASSGGDTQYF. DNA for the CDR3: TGTGCCAGCTCCGGCGGAGATACGCAGTATTTT.

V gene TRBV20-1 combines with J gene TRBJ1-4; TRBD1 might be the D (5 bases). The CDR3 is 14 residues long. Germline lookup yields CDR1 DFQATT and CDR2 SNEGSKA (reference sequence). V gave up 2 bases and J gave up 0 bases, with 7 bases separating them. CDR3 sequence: CSARRGATNEKLFF. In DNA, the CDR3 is TGCAGTGCTAGACGGGGGGCAACTAATGAAAAACTGTTTTTT.

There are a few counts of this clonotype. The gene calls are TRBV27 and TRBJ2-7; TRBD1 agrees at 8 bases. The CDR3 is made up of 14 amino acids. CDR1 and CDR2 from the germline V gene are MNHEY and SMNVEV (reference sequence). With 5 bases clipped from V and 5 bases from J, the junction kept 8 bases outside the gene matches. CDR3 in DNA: TGTGCCAGCAGTAGGACAGGGAAATACAACGAGCAGTACTTC. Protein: CASSRTGKYNEQYF.

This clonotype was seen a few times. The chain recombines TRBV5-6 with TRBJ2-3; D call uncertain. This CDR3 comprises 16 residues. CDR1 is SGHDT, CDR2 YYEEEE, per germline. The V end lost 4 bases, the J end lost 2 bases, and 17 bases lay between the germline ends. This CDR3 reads CASSPQWAMFTDTQYF. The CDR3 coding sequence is TGTGCCAGCAGCCCTCAATGGGCTATGTTCACAGATACGCAGTATTTT.

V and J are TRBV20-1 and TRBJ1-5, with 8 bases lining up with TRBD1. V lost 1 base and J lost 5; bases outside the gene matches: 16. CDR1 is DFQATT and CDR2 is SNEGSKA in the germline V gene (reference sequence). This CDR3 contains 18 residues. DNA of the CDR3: TGCAGTGCTAGAGGTATCAGGCTAGGGACAGGACCTTATCAGCCCCAGCATTTT. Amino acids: CSARGIRLGTGPYQPQHF.

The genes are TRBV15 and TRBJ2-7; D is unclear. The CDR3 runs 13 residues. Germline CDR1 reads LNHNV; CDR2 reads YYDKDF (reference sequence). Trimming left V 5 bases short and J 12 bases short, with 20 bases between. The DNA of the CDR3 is TGTGCCACCAGCCCTCACCCCCCAGGAGATCCGTACTTC. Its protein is CATSPHPPGDPYF.

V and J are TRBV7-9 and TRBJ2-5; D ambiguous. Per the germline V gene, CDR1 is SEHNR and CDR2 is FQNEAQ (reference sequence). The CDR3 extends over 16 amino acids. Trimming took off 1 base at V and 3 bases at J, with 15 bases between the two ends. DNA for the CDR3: TGTGCCAGCAGCTTAGGAGTAATCGGACCCAAAGAGACCCAGTACTTC. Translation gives CASSLGVIGPKETQYF. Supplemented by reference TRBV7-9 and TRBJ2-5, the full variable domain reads DTGVSQNPRHKITKRGQNVTFRCDPISEHNRLYWYRQTLGQGPEFLTYFQNEAQLEKSRLLSDRFSAERPKGSFSTLEIQRTEQGDSAMYLCASSLGVIGPKETQYFGPGTRLLVL.

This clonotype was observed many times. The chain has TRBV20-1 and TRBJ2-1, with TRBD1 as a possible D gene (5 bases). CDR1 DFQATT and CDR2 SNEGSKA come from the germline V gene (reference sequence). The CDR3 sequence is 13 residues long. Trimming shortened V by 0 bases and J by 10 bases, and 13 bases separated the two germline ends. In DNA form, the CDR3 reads TGCAGTGCTAGAGAAGCTAGTTGGGGCGAGCAGTTCTTC. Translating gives CSAREASWGEQFF.

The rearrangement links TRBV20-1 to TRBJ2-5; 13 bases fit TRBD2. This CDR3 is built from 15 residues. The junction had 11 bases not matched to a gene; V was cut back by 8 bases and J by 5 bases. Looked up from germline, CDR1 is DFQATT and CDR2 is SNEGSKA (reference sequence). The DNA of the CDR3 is TGCAGTTCCCCGCGGGGACTAGCGGGACAGGAGACCCAGTACTTC. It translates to CSSPRGLAGQETQYF.

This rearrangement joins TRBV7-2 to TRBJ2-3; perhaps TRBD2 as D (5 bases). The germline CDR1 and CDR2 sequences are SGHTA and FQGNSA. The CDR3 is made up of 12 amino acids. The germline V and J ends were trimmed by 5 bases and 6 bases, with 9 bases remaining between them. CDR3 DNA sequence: TGTGCCAGCAGCGGTAGAGGGGATACGCAGTATTTT. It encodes CASSGRGDTQYF.

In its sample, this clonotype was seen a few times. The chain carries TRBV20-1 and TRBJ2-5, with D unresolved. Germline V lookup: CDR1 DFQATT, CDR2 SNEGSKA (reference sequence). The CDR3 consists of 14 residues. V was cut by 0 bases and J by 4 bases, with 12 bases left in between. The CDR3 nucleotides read TGCAGTGCTAGAGACCTGGACCGGAGAGAGACCCAGTACTTC. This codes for CSARDLDRRETQYF.

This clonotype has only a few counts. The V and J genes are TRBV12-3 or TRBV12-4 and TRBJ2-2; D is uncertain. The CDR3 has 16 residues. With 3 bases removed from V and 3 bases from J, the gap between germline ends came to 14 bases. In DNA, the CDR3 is TGTGCCAGCAGTTTGCCCCGGGTCCTGTACACCGGGGAGCTGTTTTTT. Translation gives CASSLPRVLYTGELFF.

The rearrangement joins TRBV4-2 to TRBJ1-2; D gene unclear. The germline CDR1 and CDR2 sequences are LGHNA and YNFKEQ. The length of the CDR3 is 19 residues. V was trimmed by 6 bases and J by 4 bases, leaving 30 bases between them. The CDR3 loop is CASSQPDFGLLTPFYGYTF. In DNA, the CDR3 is TGTGCCAGCAGTCAACCCGACTTCGGCCTCCTTACCCCCTTCTATGGCTACACCTTC.

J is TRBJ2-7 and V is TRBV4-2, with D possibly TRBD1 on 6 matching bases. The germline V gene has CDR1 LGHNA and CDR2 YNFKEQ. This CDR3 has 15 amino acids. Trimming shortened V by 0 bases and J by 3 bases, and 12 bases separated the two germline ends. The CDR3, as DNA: TGTGCCAGCAGCCAAGAGACAGGTCCCCGCTACGAGCAGTACTTC. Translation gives CASSQETGPRYEQYF.

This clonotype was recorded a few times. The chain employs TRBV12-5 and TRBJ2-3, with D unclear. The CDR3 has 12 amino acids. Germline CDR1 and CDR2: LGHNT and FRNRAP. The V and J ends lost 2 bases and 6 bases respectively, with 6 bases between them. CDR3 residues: CASGLMSDTQYF. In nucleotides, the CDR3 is TGTGCTAGTGGTTTGATGAGCGATACGCAGTATTTT.

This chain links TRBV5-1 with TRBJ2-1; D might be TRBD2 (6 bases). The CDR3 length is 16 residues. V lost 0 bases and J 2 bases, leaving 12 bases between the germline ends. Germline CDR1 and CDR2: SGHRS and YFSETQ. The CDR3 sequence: CASSLDGGDPYNEQFF. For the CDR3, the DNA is TGCGCCAGCAGCTTGGACGGGGGAGACCCCTACAATGAGCAGTTCTTC.

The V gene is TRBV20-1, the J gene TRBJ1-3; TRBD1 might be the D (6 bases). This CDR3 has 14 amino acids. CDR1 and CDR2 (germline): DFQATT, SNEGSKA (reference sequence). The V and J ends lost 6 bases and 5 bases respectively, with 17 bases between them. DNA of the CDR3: TGCAGTGCCTATCATGGGACAAATCGAAACACCATATATTTT. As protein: CSAYHGTNRNTIYF.